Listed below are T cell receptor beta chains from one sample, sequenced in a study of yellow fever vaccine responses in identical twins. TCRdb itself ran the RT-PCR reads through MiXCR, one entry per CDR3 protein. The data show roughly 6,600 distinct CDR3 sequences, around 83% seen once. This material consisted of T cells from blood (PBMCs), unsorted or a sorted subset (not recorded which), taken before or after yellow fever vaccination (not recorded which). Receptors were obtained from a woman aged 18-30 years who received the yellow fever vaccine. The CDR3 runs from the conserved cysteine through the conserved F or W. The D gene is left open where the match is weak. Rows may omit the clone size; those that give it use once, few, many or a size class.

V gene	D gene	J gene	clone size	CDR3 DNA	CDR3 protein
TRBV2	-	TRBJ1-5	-	TGTGCCAGCAGACAGGGCAATCAGCCCCAGCATTTT	CASRQGNQPQHF
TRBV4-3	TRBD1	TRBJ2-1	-	TGCGCCAGCAGCCAAGCCAGGACAGGTGACAATGAGCAGTTCTTC	CASSQARTGDNEQFF
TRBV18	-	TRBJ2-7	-	TGTGCCAGCTCACCTTCCGAGGGACTCGAGGATCTCTACGAGCAGTACTTC	CASSPSEGLEDLYEQYF
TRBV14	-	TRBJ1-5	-	TGTGCCAGCAGCCACAAACCTGGGGGGGTACCCCTTAATAGCAATCAGCCCCAGCATTTT	CASSHKPGGVPLNSNQPQHF
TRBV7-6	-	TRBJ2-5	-	TGTGCCAGCAGCCGGGAGTTGCAGAACCAGTACTTC	CASSRELQNQYF
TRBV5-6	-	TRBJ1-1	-	TGTGCCAGCAGCCCGAACGGGTGGTCTGAAGCTTTCTTT	CASSPNGWSEAFF
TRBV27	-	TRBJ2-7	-	TGTGCCAGCAGTTTCGGGGTCTCCTACGAGCAGTACTTC	CASSFGVSYEQYF
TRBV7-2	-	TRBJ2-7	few	TGTGCCAGCTCCCGTAGGGGTTACGAGCAGTACTTC	CASSRRGYEQYF
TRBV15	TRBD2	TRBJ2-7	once	TGTGCCACCAGCAGAGAGACTAGCGGAACCTACGAGCAGTACTTC	CATSRETSGTYEQYF
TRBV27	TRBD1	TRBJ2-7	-	TGTGCCAGCAGTTCCCGGGACAGGGGCTACGAGCAGTACTTC	CASSSRDRGYEQYF
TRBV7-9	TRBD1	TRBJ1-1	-	TGTGCCAGCAGCCCCAGGCAGGGGGGCACTGAAGCTTTCTTT	CASSPRQGGTEAFF
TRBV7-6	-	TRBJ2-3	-	TGTGCCAGCAGCTTAGAGACAGCAGATACGCAGTATTTT	CASSLETADTQYF
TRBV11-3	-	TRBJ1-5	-	TGTGCCAGCAGCTTATCTTCGTCGAGTTTCCCTAGCAATCAGCCCCAGCATTTT	CASSLSSSSFPSNQPQHF
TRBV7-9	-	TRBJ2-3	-	TGTGCCAGCAGTTGGGAGAATTCAGATACGCAGTATTTT	CASSWENSDTQYF
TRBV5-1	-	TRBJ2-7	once	TGCGCCAGCAGCTTGGAGGGCAGTGCCTCCTACGAGCAGTACTTC	CASSLEGSASYEQYF
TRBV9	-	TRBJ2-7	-	TGTGCCAGCAGCGAAGGGAGCCAAGTCTACGAGCAGTACTTC	CASSEGSQVYEQYF
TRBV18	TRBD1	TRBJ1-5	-	TGTGCCAGCACACAGGGGGAGGGGGCTCAGCCCCAGCATTTT	CASTQGEGAQPQHF
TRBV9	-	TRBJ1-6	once	TGTGCCAGCAGCGCACGGATTAACAGGGTTGGTAATTCACCCCTCCACTTT	CASSARINRVGNSPLHF